The 22 T cell receptor beta chains below come from one sample, sequenced in a study of cytomegalovirus exposure and HLA in healthy donors (dated by TCRdb to 2015 to 2018). Libraries came from the immunoSEQ multiplex PCR assay. For the multiplex PCR, a mixture combining 60 forward primers for TCR Vbeta segments and 13 reverse primers for TCR Jbeta segments was used. Here the immuneACCESS table is served through TCRdb, limited to in-frame sequences with V and J called. Missing clones are a known gap in these copies; in checked studies unresolved V genes cover under half, and the rest lacks a known reason. The sample table contains 150,000 to 200,000 clones; only one count was recorded for around three quarters of them. Together, the top ten hold 1.5% to 2% of the sample. Sequences were obtained from PBMCs. These receptors came from a man aged 30 to 39 in good health and CMV-seronegative.

The V call is TRBV28, the J call TRBJ2-1; the match to TRBD2 covers 11 bases. Germline assignment: CDR1 MDHEN and CDR2 SYDVKM. The length of the CDR3 is 15 residues. Trimming cost V 4 bases and J 4 bases; bases outside gene matches: 3. The chain's CDR3 is CASSSGTSGYNEQFF. The CDR3 region has the DNA TGTGCCAGCAGTTCCGGGACTAGCGGTTACAATGAGCAGTTCTTC.

In this sample, this clone turned up a few times. The rearrangement uses TRBV11-2 and TRBJ2-1, with no clear D. Germline CDR1 reads SGHAT; CDR2 reads FQNNGV. The length of the CDR3 is 12 residues. The V end was cut by 1 base, the J end by 9 bases, with 7 bases between. In nucleotides, the CDR3 is TGTGCCAGCAGCTTAGGAACCGGTGAGCAGTTCTTC. Amino acid sequence: CASSLGTGEQFF.

The V and J genes are TRBV6-5 and TRBJ2-2, with D possibly matching TRBD2 (6 bases). CDR3 length: 13 amino acids. V was shortened by 8 bases and J by 2 bases, with 9 bases between the two germline ends. CDR1 and CDR2 from the germline V gene are MNHEY and SVGAGI. This chain's CDR3 is CASRDSNTGELFF. CDR3 in DNA: TGTGCCAGCCGGGACTCAAACACCGGGGAGCTGTTTTTT.

V gene TRBV11-2 combines with J gene TRBJ2-3; D may be TRBD2 (6 bases). The CDR3 runs 15 residues. The V and J ends lost 3 bases and 4 bases respectively, with 14 bases between them. Germline CDR1 SGHAT, CDR2 FQNNGV. This CDR3 reads CASSLGLRRADTQYF. CDR3 in DNA: TGTGCCAGCAGCTTGGGTTTGCGGAGGGCAGATACGCAGTATTTT.

The rearrangement links TRBV4-1 to TRBJ2-7; D perhaps matches TRBD1 (6 bases). Trimming pared 0 bases from V and 7 bases from J, leaving 19 bases between. This CDR3 contains 16 residues. Germline V gene sequence: CDR1 MGHRA, CDR2 YSYEKL. CDR3 in amino acids: CASSQDPRGRFEEQYF. The CDR3, as DNA: TGCGCCAGCAGCCAAGATCCCAGGGGACGATTTGAAGAGCAGTACTTC.

The V gene is TRBV6-5, the J gene TRBJ1-1; D possibly corresponds to TRBD1 (5 bases). V dropped 0 bases and J dropped 6 bases, with 14 bases sitting between them. CDR1 is MNHEY, CDR2 SVGAGI, per germline. The CDR3 has 15 residues. DNA for the CDR3: TGTGCCAGCAGTTACTCGCTGGGGGGGAGGGCTGAAGCTTTCTTT. This sequence encodes CASSYSLGGRAEAFF.

The chain is built from TRBV7-2 and TRBJ2-5; D unresolved. The CDR3 contains 13 residues. CDR1 and CDR2 (germline): SGHTA, FQGNSA. Trimming removed 2 bases at V and 5 bases at J, with 9 bases between. Here the CDR3 reads CASSLSNAETQYF. The CDR3 nucleotides read TGTGCCAGCAGCTTATCGAACGCGGAGACCCAGTACTTC.

The J gene is TRBJ2-6, the V gene TRBV19; 7 nucleotides agree with TRBD1. CDR3 length: 18 amino acids. With V trimmed by 4 bases and J by 2 bases, 11 bases remained unmatched. Germline CDR1 and CDR2: LNHDA and SQIVND (reference sequence). CDR3 region: CASSTRQGVQAGANVLTF. CDR3 in DNA: TGTGCCAGTAGTACCCGACAGGGTGTGCAGGCTGGGGCCAACGTCCTGACTTTC.

V is TRBV5-4 and J is TRBJ1-3; tentative D call: TRBD1 (5 bases). V was pared by 0 bases and J by 2 bases, with 12 bases between. CDR3 length: 16 amino acids. Germline V gene lookup returns CDR1 SGHNT and CDR2 YYREEE (reference sequence). The CDR3 reads CASSLATGGAGNTIYF. Here the CDR3 DNA reads TGTGCCAGCAGCTTGGCAACGGGGGGTGCTGGAAACACCATATATTTT.

About this clone itself: The sample carries other DNA sequences with the same CDR3. The chain links TRBV6-1 to TRBJ2-1; 11 bases align to TRBD2. The CDR3 is 14 amino acids. The V segment lost 6 bases and the J segment 7 bases; nucleotides outside the gene matches: 5. Germline CDR1 reads MNHNS; CDR2 reads SASEGT. The DNA of the CDR3 is TGTGCCAGCAGGGGGACTAGCGGTAGTAATGAGCAGTTCTTC. Encoded protein: CASRGTSGSNEQFF.

This chain connects TRBV10-3 to TRBJ1-2, with 10 bases that match TRBD1. This CDR3 is built from 15 residues. From germline, CDR1 is ENHRY and CDR2 SYGVKD. The V segment lost 4 bases and the J segment 1 base; nucleotides outside the gene matches: 3. The CDR3 sequence is CAISGGQGGNYGYTF. The CDR3 nucleotides are TGTGCCATCAGTGGAGGACAGGGGGGTAACTATGGCTACACCTTC.

The CDR3 spells CASSDGRGETQYF. CDR3 DNA: TGCGCCAGCAGTGACGGGAGAGGCGAGACCCAGTACTTC. V and J are TRBV10-1 and TRBJ2-5; D might be TRBD2 (6 bases). CDR1 and CDR2 (germline): WNHNN, SYGVQD (reference sequence). Trimming took off 3 bases at V and 5 bases at J, with 10 bases between the two ends. This CDR3 region has 13 residues.

This chain links TRBV13 with TRBJ2-3; TRBD2 is a possible D gene (5 bases). Germline values: CDR1 PRHDT, CDR2 FYEKMQ (reference sequence). The CDR3 runs to 16 residues. Trimming removed 0 bases from V and 3 bases from J, with 13 bases in between. For the CDR3, the DNA is TGTGCCAGCAGCTTAGGCGAAAGAGGGTGGACAGATACGCAGTATTTT. The encoded protein is CASSLGERGWTDTQYF.

V and J are TRBV27 and TRBJ2-6; no firm D call. The CDR3 sequence is 15 residues long. The germline V gene encodes CDR1 MNHEY and CDR2 SMNVEV (reference sequence). The V gene lost 3 bases and the J gene lost 0 bases, with 6 bases spanning the gap. This CDR3 reads CASSLADSGANVLTF. In DNA, the CDR3 is TGTGCCAGCAGTTTGGCAGACTCTGGGGCCAACGTCCTGACTTTC.

J is TRBJ2-7 and V is TRBV7-2; 12 bases align to TRBD2. CDR3 length: 14 amino acids. The V and J ends lost 5 bases and 3 bases, in that order; junction bases with no gene match: 2. The V gene's germline CDR1 is SGHTA and CDR2 FQGNSA. This CDR3 reads CASSAGLAGYEQYF. The CDR3 nucleotides read TGTGCCAGCAGCGCGGGACTAGCGGGCTACGAGCAGTACTTC.

This clone was found a few times. The chain joins TRBV27 to TRBJ2-5, with a tentative D call TRBD2 (6 bases). The V end lost 6 bases, the J end lost 7 bases, and 12 bases lay between the germline ends. CDR1 is MNHEY, CDR2 SMNVEV, per germline (reference sequence). The CDR3 runs 12 residues. CDR3 region: CASSSPAGTQYF. The CDR3 nucleotides read TGTGCCAGCAGCTCCCCAGCGGGGACCCAGTACTTC.

This clone has more than one count but fewer than ten. The genes are TRBV11-2 and TRBJ2-7; 8 bases align to TRBD2. This CDR3 has 16 residues. Trimming at V came to 2 bases and at J to 0 bases, leaving 6 bases not matched to a gene. Germline lookup yields CDR1 SGHAT and CDR2 FQNNGV. CDR3 sequence reads: CASSLRISGTSYEQYF. The CDR3 DNA follows: TGTGCCAGCAGCTTAAGGATTAGCGGGACCTCCTACGAGCAGTACTTC.

On this clone: The same CDR3 also results from other DNA sequences found in this sample. The rearrangement joins TRBV5-1 to TRBJ2-7; the match to TRBD1 covers 8 bases. This CDR3 is 14 amino acids long. The V gene end was trimmed by 1 base and the J gene end by 3 bases; junction bases not matched to a gene: 3. Germline values: CDR1 SGHRS, CDR2 YFSETQ. The CDR3, as DNA: TGCGCCAGCAGCTTGCGGACAGGGAACTACGAGCAGTACTTC. Amino acids: CASSLRTGNYEQYF.

This clone was recorded a few times. The CDR3 DNA follows: TGTGCTAGTGGTTTGGTGACAAAGACCGGGACAGGCGTCGATACTAACTATGGCTACACCTTC. This encodes CASGLVTKTGTGVDTNYGYTF. The chain has TRBV12-5 and TRBJ1-2, with 8 bases lining up with TRBD1. This CDR3 comprises 21 residues. The junction had 18 bases not matched to a gene; V was cut back by 0 bases and J by 0 bases. Germline V gene lookup returns CDR1 LGHNT and CDR2 FRNRAP.

The genes are TRBV5-4 and TRBJ1-4; a possible D gene is TRBD1 (5 bases). V was pared by 1 base and J by 7 bases, with 11 bases between. CDR3 length: 14 residues. From germline, CDR1 is SGHNT and CDR2 YYREEE (reference sequence). CDR3 DNA sequence: TGTGCCAGCAGCTTGACAGGTGCAGCTGAAAAACTGTTTTTT. As protein: CASSLTGAAEKLFF.

The chain combines TRBV5-1 with TRBJ2-2, with 7 positions matching TRBD2. V was clipped by 6 bases and J by 4 bases; unmatched bases: 12. The CDR3 covers 16 residues. Germline CDR1 SGHRS, CDR2 YFSETQ. This CDR3 is CASKAAGTMITGELFF. CDR3 DNA sequence: TGCGCCAGCAAAGCGGCAGGGACTATGATCACCGGGGAGCTGTTTTTT.

The chain employs TRBV7-9 and TRBJ2-1, with TRBD2 as a possible D gene (7 bases). V was shortened by 3 bases and J by 0 bases, with 18 bases between the two germline ends. Germline V gene lookup returns CDR1 SEHNR and CDR2 FQNEAQ (reference sequence). The CDR3 runs to 18 residues. The chain's CDR3 is CASSFSPGGGSSYNEQFF. As DNA, the CDR3 is TGTGCCAGCAGCTTCTCCCCGGGGGGCGGGAGCTCCTACAATGAGCAGTTCTTC.